Listed here are 13 T cell receptor beta chains from one sample, sequenced in a study of CD8 T cells in ankylosing spondylitis. Study-wide results and caveats: Ankylosing spondylitis blood seemed to carry a telltale TCR beta motif made of fewer than ten highly homologous variants.

Using its own MiXCR run on the 5' RACE reads, TCRdb lists one record per CDR3 protein. This repertoire shows 130,000 or so distinct CDR3 sequences, approximately 17% found once; its top ten account for approximately 33%. These receptors lack a known antigen. Input material: blood, either unsorted or a sorted T cell fraction (not recorded which). The receptors stem from a male donor with ankylosing spondylitis.

With regard to this clonotype: A junction end diverges from the germline sequence, so it may reflect a read error. The chain recombines TRBV28 with TRBJ1-3, with D maybe TRBD1 (5 bases). Germline V gene sequence: CDR1 MDHEN, CDR2 SYDVKM. CDR3 length: 15 residues. This CDR3 is CASSPYRQTGNTTYF. For the CDR3, the DNA is TGTGCCAGCAGTCCGTATCGACAGACTGGAAACACCACATATTTT.

This clonotype was seen only a few times. The rearrangement joins TRBV28 to TRBJ2-4, with 8 bases aligning to TRBD1. Germline V gives CDR1 MDHEN, CDR2 SYDVKM. Germline trimming cut 6 bases from V and 2 bases from J; bases unmatched to any gene: 6. The CDR3 is 15 residues long. The CDR3 DNA is TGTGCCAGCAGACGGACAGGGACCCCCAAAAACATTCAGTACTTC. It translates to CASRRTGTPKNIQYF.

The V and J genes are TRBV29-1 and TRBJ2-7, with 14 nucleotides matching TRBD2. The CDR3 totals 14 residues. V lost 5 bases to trimming and J lost 3 bases; unmatched junction nucleotides: 3. Germline V lookup: CDR1 SQVTM, CDR2 ANQGSEA. CDR3 sequence: CSVSGTSGSYEQYF. DNA for the CDR3: TGCAGCGTTTCCGGGACTAGCGGGAGCTACGAGCAGTACTTC.

The table lists this clonotype with a few counts. V gene TRBV10-3 combines with J gene TRBJ2-5, with D unresolved. CDR1 is ENHRY and CDR2 is SYGVKD in the germline V gene. This CDR3 region has 13 residues. The germline V and J ends were trimmed by 6 bases and 3 bases, with 11 bases remaining between them. Here the CDR3 DNA reads TGTGCCATCAGATCTTTGCCCGAAGAGACCCAGTACTTC. Its protein product is CAIRSLPEETQYF.

This clonotype has a count of ten or more. The genes are TRBV12-3 or TRBV12-4 and TRBJ2-7, with 7 bases fitting TRBD2. The CDR3 consists of 14 residues. V gave up 5 bases and J gave up 3 bases; unmatched junction bases: 7. The CDR3 sequence is CASSQVAGSYEQYF. CDR3 DNA: TGTGCCAGCAGTCAAGTAGCGGGTAGCTACGAGCAGTACTTC.

The rearrangement joins TRBV9 to TRBJ2-1; no reliable D call. V was shortened by 0 bases and J by 0 bases, with 10 bases between the two germline ends. Germline V gene lookup returns CDR1 SGDLS and CDR2 YYNGEE. The CDR3 covers 16 residues. The CDR3 nucleotides are TGTGCCAGCAGCGTAGCGGGCGCGAGCTCCTACAATGAGCAGTTCTTC. Amino acid sequence: CASSVAGASSYNEQFF.

This chain connects TRBV28 to TRBJ1-6; 8 bases are a match to TRBD1. Germline values: CDR1 MDHEN, CDR2 SYDVKM. The V gene end was trimmed by 5 bases and the J gene end by 9 bases; junction bases not matched to a gene: 9. The CDR3 extends over 15 amino acids. DNA for the CDR3: TGTGCCAGCAGTCCGACGACAGGGGTGGGTTCACCCCTCCACTTT. The encoded protein is CASSPTTGVGSPLHF. Drawing the rest from reference TRBV28 and TRBJ1-6, the complete variable domain is DVKVTQSSRYLVKRTGEKVFLECVQDMDHENMFWYRQDPGLGLRLIYFSYDVKMKEKGDIPEGYSVSREKKERFSLILESASTNQTSMYLCASSPTTGVGSPLHFGNGTRLTVT.

This chain joins TRBV7-9 and TRBJ2-7; no clear D gene. The CDR3 spans 15 residues. Germline values: CDR1 SEHNR, CDR2 FQNEAQ (reference sequence). Trimming pared 2 bases from V and 4 bases from J, leaving 15 bases between. CDR3 protein: CASSLFLGSYYEQYF. The CDR3 DNA sequence: TGTGCCAGCAGCTTATTTTTGGGGTCTTATTACGAGCAGTACTTC.

This chain connects TRBV27 to TRBJ2-1, with 8 nucleotides matching TRBD2. V lost 7 bases to trimming and J lost 2 bases; unmatched junction nucleotides: 7. Germline CDR1 and CDR2: MNHEY and SMNVEV (reference sequence). This CDR3 region has 15 residues. CDR3: CASTMSGSPYNEQFF. In nucleotides, the CDR3 is TGTGCCAGCACTATGAGCGGGAGCCCCTACAATGAGCAGTTCTTC.

This chain connects TRBV7-8 to TRBJ2-5, with 11 bases fitting TRBD2. The CDR3 runs 15 residues. The V gene's germline CDR1 is SGHVS and CDR2 FQNEAQ. V lost 5 bases, J lost 1 base, and 3 bases stayed unmatched. The CDR3 protein is CASSRGTSGQETQYF. CDR3 bases: TGTGCCAGCAGCCGAGGGACTAGCGGCCAAGAGACCCAGTACTTC. The full variable domain, in which reference TRBV7-8 and TRBJ2-5 provide the parts outside the CDR3, is GAGVSQSPRYKVAKRGQDVALRCDPISGHVSLFWYQQALGQGPEFLTYFQNEAQLDKSGLPSDRFFAERPEGSVSTLKIQRTQQEDSAVYLCASSRGTSGQETQYFGPGTRLLVL.

This chain uses TRBV9 with TRBJ1-1, with no clear D. Deletions cut 3 bases from V and 1 base from J, with 10 bases between. Looked up from germline, CDR1 is SGDLS and CDR2 is YYNGEE. This CDR3 contains 14 residues. In DNA form, the CDR3 reads TGTGCCAGCAGCGCCCGGACGGAGAACACTGAAGCTTTCTTT. Amino acid sequence: CASSARTENTEAFF.

V gene TRBV27 combines with J gene TRBJ2-7; 9 nucleotides match TRBD1. This CDR3 region has 15 residues. Germline V gives CDR1 MNHEY, CDR2 SMNVEV (reference sequence). J lost 6 bases, V lost 10 bases, and 16 bases had no gene match. CDR3 in DNA: TGTGCCACCTACCCCACCGGGACAGGGACCGGCGAGCAGTACTTC. This gives the protein CATYPTGTGTGEQYF.

This clonotype was detected a few times. The chain is built from TRBV27 and TRBJ1-5; no firm D call. V was trimmed by 5 bases and J by 7 bases, leaving 9 bases between them. Germline CDR1 and CDR2: MNHEY and SMNVEV (reference sequence). The CDR3 covers 12 residues. The CDR3 bases are TGTGCCAGCAGTCAAGGAGGACAGCCCCAGCATTTT. Its protein product is CASSQGGQPQHF.